The clone carrying this T cell receptor (beta chain) was observed a few times. Per the original methods: Estimates of nucleated cell counts were drawn from the amplification of reference gene primers. The repertoire was sequenced with immunoSEQ multiplex PCR; TCRdb's copy has only in-frame clones and lacks some. Clone size and V and J calls were adopted from that table, with D and trimming inferred from the DNA. The table lists 65,000 to 85,000 clones, around 76% of them singletons. The source of the sample is a study of blood T cell repertoires in COVID-19. Study information: Samples taken during acute and convalescent COVID-19 were collected in the United States, Italy and Spain. PBMCs, B-cell-depleted T cells, or T cells were the source of the cDNA or gDNA that made up the material.

CDR3 length: 19 amino acids. V lost 9 bases and J lost 2; bases outside the gene matches: 19. Germline V lookup: CDR1 LNHDA, CDR2 SQIVND (reference sequence). The receptor comes from a human donor in a cohort sampled during active COVID-19. This rearrangement joins TRBV19 to TRBJ1-3; 10 positions match TRBD1. The source material was peripheral blood. In DNA form, the CDR3 reads TGTGCCAGCCGGGAAGGGACAGGGGTTATTCGAAAGGCTGGAAACACCATATATTTT. Residues: CASREGTGVIRKAGNTIYF.